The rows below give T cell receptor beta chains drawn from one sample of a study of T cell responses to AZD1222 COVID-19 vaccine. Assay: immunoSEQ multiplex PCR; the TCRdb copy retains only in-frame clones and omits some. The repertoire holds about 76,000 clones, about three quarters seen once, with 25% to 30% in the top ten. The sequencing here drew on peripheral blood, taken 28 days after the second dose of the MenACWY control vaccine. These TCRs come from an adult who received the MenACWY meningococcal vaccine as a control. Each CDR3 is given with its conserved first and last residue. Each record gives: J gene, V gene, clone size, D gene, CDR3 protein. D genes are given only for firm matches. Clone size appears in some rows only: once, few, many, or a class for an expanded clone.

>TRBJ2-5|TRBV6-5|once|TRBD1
CASTSPTGAETQYF
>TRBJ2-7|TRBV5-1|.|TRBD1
CASSAKTGGVTLRDEQYF
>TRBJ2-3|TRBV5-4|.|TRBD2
CASSHWTSGTTDTQYF
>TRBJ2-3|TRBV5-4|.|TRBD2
CASSLASGKGTDTQYF
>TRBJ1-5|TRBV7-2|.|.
CASSRGVSNQPQHF
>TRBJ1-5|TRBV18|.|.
CASSPGDSNQPQHF
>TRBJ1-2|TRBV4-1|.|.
CASSQIRDKPRYGYTF
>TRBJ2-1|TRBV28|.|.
CASSSSNTYNEQFF
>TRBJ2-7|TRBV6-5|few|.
CASSYSGSYYEQYF
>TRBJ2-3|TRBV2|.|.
CASSVDRSTDTQYF